Below, one T cell receptor beta chain is given with its context. This clone was recorded a few times. It lacks a known antigen. Within one base of it there is no much larger clone, and no base qualities were kept. This entry comes from a study of T cell responses to AZD1222 COVID-19 vaccine (dated by TCRdb to 2020 to 2023). Context from the whole study: AZD1222 recipients whose second dose came at about 4 weeks and those whose second dose came at about 12 weeks were combined into one group, since spike-specific TCR depth and breadth did not differ between the two schedules. A total of more than 230 trial participants underwent TCR sequencing, of whom around 210 had received two doses of AZD1222 and 26 had received two doses of the MenACWY control vaccine. Trial participants were enrolled by age into 18-55, 56-69 and 70-plus year subgroups, with 148, 28 and 57 TCR-sequenced participants respectively. Study-wide conclusions, independent of this receptor: Participants were mostly white British and included more females than males, and it was suggested by the authors that clonal diversity may have been underestimated. Because no day 14 peak-response samples were available, the repertoires could be characterized only after the peak T cell response. Reportedly, almost half of the unique spike-specific TCRs recognized epitopes lying outside the regions that are mutated in the B.1.351 and B.1.1.7 variants. In the small 56-69-year group, the increase in depth fell short of significance, most likely because of low power. Conclusions about previously exposed vaccinees are limited because only six or seven AZD1222 recipients were SARS-CoV-2 seropositive at baseline. After two AZD1222 doses, both the breadth and the depth of spike-specific TCRs were significantly higher than at day 0 and than in MenACWY recipients. The vaccine-associated CD4 TCRs covered the entire spike protein, and the dominant responses fell in regions 160-218 and 743-854.

V lost 6 bases and J lost 6 bases; the stretch between them is 20 bases long. The CDR3 measures 15 amino acids from cysteine to phenylalanine. Only the CDR3 DNA stays, 45 bases, in frame from base 1. In the germline V gene, CDR1 corresponds to MNHEY and CDR2 to SVGAGI. Interpreted using the paper, the time point label stands for: baseline before first vaccination. The vaccinee samples were drawn from two UK trials, COV001 and COV002, one of which was a single-blind randomized controlled phase 2/3 trial testing AZD1222 (ChAdOx1 nCoV-19) in healthy adults. For TCRbeta chain sequencing, PBMC samples from trial participants were taken at day 0 and at day 28 after the second dose. The CDR3 regions of human TCRbeta chains were analyzed by immunosequencing. Concerning the study's data processing: Repertoire TCRs were checked for matches against a reference library of SARS-CoV-2-specific TCRs that had been generated using the MIRA antigen-specificity platform. Breadth was defined as the fraction of unique TCRs that were SARS-CoV-2-associated, and depth was defined as the fraction of total T cells that were SARS-CoV-2-associated. Using the MIRA data, every spike-specific TCR was mapped to the spike region that the TCR reacted to and assigned to either a CD4 or a CD8 class. Log10-transformed breadth and depth values were compared by one-way ANOVA with Sidak's multiple comparisons tests. Drawn from immuneACCESS, this table holds only the in-frame rearrangements with V and J called that TCRdb kept. Clones are partly lost; checked studies trace under half to an unresolved V gene and leave the rest unexplained. V and J calls and clone size are those listed in that table; D and trimming were worked out from the DNA. Recorded for this sample are 99,000 or so clones; about four fifths of them occurred a single time. Of the sample, approximately 5% falls within the top ten clones.

Sequences were derived from peripheral blood, sampled on day 0 of AZD1222 vaccination. The clonotype was recovered from an adult in good health. The chain is assembled from TRBV6-5 and TRBJ1-2; tentative D gene TRBD1, with 5 bases matching. The CDR3 loop reads CASRAGVFDGDGYTF. The DNA sequence reads TGTGCCAGCAGAGCGGGGGTGTTCGATGGTGATGGCTACACCTTC.